One sample yielded the 25 T cell receptor beta chains listed below, sequenced in a study of type 1 and type 2 diabetes patients (dated by TCRdb to 2016 to 2018). TCRdb records Illumina MiSeq as the sequencer. Genomic DNA from sorted T cell subsets was used as template for TCRbeta CDR3 amplification. Multiplex PCR with 30 forward and 13 reverse primers amplified the TCRbeta CDR3 region. TCRdb's own reprocessing of the public reads used fastp at Q25 and MiXCR and kept productive beta chains. Identical CDR3 protein sequences are pooled into one entry, listed with their most common genes and DNA. The sample data list around 300,000 distinct CDR3 sequences, and over 45% of these were observed just once. The ten largest clones capture roughly an eighth of the sample. Sequencing was performed on peripheral blood mononuclear cells (PBMCs). These receptors were taken from a man between 18 and 29 years old with type 2 diabetes.

V and J are TRBV6-6 and TRBJ2-7, with TRBD2 matching 9 bases. The DNA end lines up better with TRBJ2-5; the J call may be wrong. CDR3 length: 15 residues. CDR1 and CDR2 (germline): MNHNY, SVGAGI (reference sequence). The CDR3 coding sequence is TGTGCCAGCAGTTACTCGGTAGGGCGGGAGGGGACCCAGTACTTC. Protein product: CASSYSVGREGTQYF.

This clonotype was seen a handful of times. This chain uses TRBV19 with TRBJ1-5, with 7 bases identical to TRBD1. The CDR3 is 14 amino acids. Germline CDR1 and CDR2: LNHDA and SQIVND (reference sequence). V trimming: 8 bases; J trimming: 0 bases; junction bases outside the gene matches: 4. The CDR3: CASETGNSNQPQHF. Here the CDR3 DNA reads TGTGCCAGTGAGACAGGGAATAGCAATCAGCCCCAGCATTTT.

This clonotype occurred once. The CDR3 sequence: CATSERSGPSSYNEQFF. The CDR3 coding sequence is TGTGCCACCAGTGAGAGAAGCGGCCCCAGCTCCTACAATGAGCAGTTCTTC. The chain has TRBV24-1 and TRBJ2-1; possibly TRBD2 for D (5 bases). Germline CDR1 is KGHDR and CDR2 is SFDVKD. CDR3 length: 17 residues. Between the trimmed V and J ends, which lost 4 bases and 0 bases, there was a span of 15 bases.

Notes on this clonotype: A single base separates this from a much larger clone, so it may be a read error. The chain has TRBV10-3 and TRBJ1-2, with 9 bases fitting TRBD1. The CDR3 sequence is 14 residues long. Germline CDR1 and CDR2: ENHRY and SYGVKD. J gave up 1 base and V 7 bases, and 4 bases lay outside the gene matches. The CDR3 region is CAINVGQGNYGYTF. The CDR3 region has the DNA TGTGCCATCAATGTGGGACAGGGTAACTATGGCTACACCTTC.

This clonotype was observed a few times. V gene TRBV19 combines with J gene TRBJ2-7, with 12 nucleotides matching TRBD2. Germline trimming cut 6 bases from V and 7 bases from J; bases unmatched to any gene: 7. The CDR3 length is 14 residues. Per germline, CDR1 LNHDA and CDR2 SQIVND (reference sequence). CDR3 protein: CASSPSGRAGEQYF. The CDR3 DNA reads as TGTGCCAGTAGCCCTAGCGGGAGGGCCGGTGAGCAGTACTTC.

This chain uses TRBV11-2 with TRBJ2-6; maybe TRBD1 (7 bases). The length of the CDR3 is 15 residues. Trimming shortened V by 5 bases and J by 3 bases, and 11 bases separated the two germline ends. CDR1 SGHAT and CDR2 FQNNGV come from the germline V gene. The CDR3 loop reads CASSRRGRGANVLTF. CDR3 bases: TGTGCCAGCAGCCGGAGGGGGCGTGGGGCCAACGTCCTGACTTTC.

This clonotype has at least ten counts. The chain employs TRBV6-6 and TRBJ1-6; D is uncertain. The V end lost 4 bases, the J end lost 10 bases, and 11 bases lay between the germline ends. Germline lookup yields CDR1 MNHNY and CDR2 SVGAGI (reference sequence). CDR3 length: 13 amino acids. Written as DNA, the CDR3 is TGTGCCAGCAGTTGGTCAGAACAGTCACCCCTCCACTTT. Translated: CASSWSEQSPLHF.

As to this clonotype: This may be a read error, as it is one base from a much larger clone. V and J are TRBV10-3 and TRBJ1-1, with 7 nucleotides matching TRBD1. Germline V gives CDR1 ENHRY, CDR2 SYGVKD. CDR3 size: 14 residues. CDR3 amino acids: CAIRLTGKNTAAFF. As DNA, the CDR3 is TGTGCCATCAGACTGACAGGGAAGAACACTGCAGCTTTCTTT.

With respect to this clonotype: A read error may explain this, as a much larger clone is one base away. The gene calls are TRBV2 and TRBJ2-1, with D tentatively TRBD2 (5 bases). The CDR3 runs 13 residues. V lost 8 bases, J lost 6 bases, and 14 bases lay in between. CDR1 is SNHLY, CDR2 FYNNEI, per germline. CDR3 sequence (DNA): TGTGCCAGCCTGAGGGCGCCCCGCAATGAGCAGTTCTTC. Translation: CASLRAPRNEQFF.

The chain recombines TRBV6-5 with TRBJ2-7; TRBD2 agrees at 13 bases. Trimming at V came to 3 bases and at J to 2 bases, leaving 4 bases not matched to a gene. Germline CDR1 MNHEY, CDR2 SVGAGI. The CDR3 is 16 residues long. The CDR3 DNA sequence: TGTGCCAGCAGTTATGGACTAGCGGGAGTTCCCTACGAGCAGTACTTC. This encodes CASSYGLAGVPYEQYF.

By share of the sample, this clonotype is medium-sized. The rearrangement links TRBV2 to TRBJ1-1, with TRBD1 matching 8 bases. With V trimmed by 4 bases and J by 2 bases, 12 bases remained unmatched. The V gene's germline CDR1 is SNHLY and CDR2 FYNNEI. The CDR3 loop spans 17 amino acids. CDR3 nucleotides: TGTGCCAGCAGTGTCATGACAGGGGCCTCAGGTAACACTGAAGCTTTCTTT. The encoded protein is CASSVMTGASGNTEAFF.

This clonotype was seen only once. The chain carries TRBV11-2 and TRBJ2-5, with 10 nucleotides matching TRBD1. Germline-derived CDR1 and CDR2 are SGHAT and FQNNGV. The CDR3 totals 17 residues. J was trimmed by 4 bases and V by 1 base; bases with no gene match: 9. Here the CDR3 reads CASSLGQGANSGETQYF. In DNA, the CDR3 is TGTGCCAGCAGCTTAGGACAGGGGGCAAATTCAGGAGAGACCCAGTACTTC.

The chain uses TRBV5-1 and TRBJ1-1; D unresolved. This CDR3 spans 16 amino acids. The V gene lost 0 bases and the J gene lost 1 base, with 13 bases spanning the gap. Germline V lookup: CDR1 SGHRS, CDR2 YFSETQ. CDR3 amino acids: CASSLGGKSGNTEAFF. CDR3 sequence (DNA): TGCGCCAGCAGCTTGGGGGGAAAGTCGGGGAACACTGAAGCTTTCTTT.

The chain has TRBV9 and TRBJ1-5; perhaps TRBD1 as D (5 bases). CDR1 is SGDLS, CDR2 YYNGEE, per germline. This CDR3 region has 14 residues. Trimming cost V 5 bases and J 0 bases, with 9 bases left between them. The CDR3 nucleotides are TGTGCCAGCAGTGAGGGGTTTAGCAATCAGCCCCAGCATTTT. It encodes CASSEGFSNQPQHF.

Points on this clonotype: The junction departs from the called germline gene at one end, perhaps through a read error. CDR3 protein: CARRTQGWSNQPQHF. For the CDR3, the DNA is TGTGCCAGGAGGACCCAGGGGTGGTCCAATCAGCCCCAGCATTTT. The chain has TRBV30 and TRBJ1-5, with a possible D match to TRBD1 (6 bases). Germline V CDR1 and CDR2: GTSNPN, SVGIG (reference sequence). The CDR3 totals 15 residues.

This clonotype was counted only a few times. The CDR3 spells CATAPGPGDTGELFF. CDR3 coding DNA: TGTGCCACCGCCCCGGGCCCTGGGGATACCGGGGAGCTGTTTTTT. This chain links TRBV14 with TRBJ2-2; D gene uncertain. This CDR3 has 15 amino acids. The germline V and J ends were trimmed by 10 bases and 5 bases, with 20 bases remaining between them. Germline values: CDR1 SGHDN, CDR2 FVKESK. The full variable domain, completed using reference TRBV14 and TRBJ2-2, is EAGVTQFPSHSVIEKGQTVTLRCDPISGHDNLYWYRRVMGKEIKFLLHFVKESKQDESGMPNNRFLAERTGGTYSTLKVQPAELEDSGVYFCATAPGPGDTGELFFGEGSRLTVL.

The chain carries TRBV2 and TRBJ2-7, with a possible D match to TRBD2 (5 bases). CDR1 SNHLY and CDR2 FYNNEI come from the germline V gene. The V end lost 7 bases, the J end lost 0 bases, and 16 bases lay between the germline ends. The CDR3 has 15 amino acids. This CDR3 reads CASTELGGTSYEQYF. Written as DNA, the CDR3 is TGTGCCAGCACCGAACTCGGAGGAACCTCCTACGAGCAGTACTTC.

The chain is built from TRBV10-3 and TRBJ2-7; D unclear. Germline V gene data show CDR1 as ENHRY and CDR2 as SYGVKD. This CDR3 has 14 amino acids. V shed 4 bases and J shed 0 bases, with 10 bases lying between them. CDR3 in amino acids: CAISGVTSSYEQYF. The CDR3 coding sequence is TGTGCCATCAGTGGCGTCACCAGCTCCTACGAGCAGTACTTC.

The chain has TRBV15 and TRBJ1-2; tentatively, D is TRBD1 (5 bases). The germline V and J ends were trimmed by 4 bases and 4 bases, with 16 bases remaining between them. The germline V gene encodes CDR1 LNHNV and CDR2 YYDKDF (reference sequence). The CDR3 loop spans 15 amino acids. CDR3 in DNA: TGTGCCACCAGCATAAACCGGGACCGTCCCTATGGCTACACCTTC. Residues: CATSINRDRPYGYTF.

The rearrangement uses TRBV29-1 and TRBJ2-3, with 7 bases identical to TRBD1. V was clipped by 7 bases and J by 0 bases; unmatched bases: 10. This CDR3 region has 15 residues. Germline V gene data show CDR1 as SQVTM and CDR2 as ANQGSEA. The CDR3 loop reads CSALTGQRSTDTQYF. DNA for the CDR3: TGCAGCGCTTTAACGGGACAGAGAAGCACAGATACGCAGTATTTT.

The sample holds a few counts of this clonotype. The chain is built from TRBV20-1 and TRBJ2-2; TRBD1 matches at 9 bases. Germline-derived CDR1 and CDR2 are DFQATT and SNEGSKA (reference sequence). Trimming removed 4 bases from V and 5 bases from J; junction bases left unmatched: 5. The CDR3 consists of 14 residues. CDR3 sequence reads: CSATGQGQTGELFF. CDR3 nucleotides: TGCAGTGCTACCGGACAGGGGCAGACCGGGGAGCTGTTTTTT.

This chain uses TRBV24-1 with TRBJ1-1; TRBD1 might be the D (6 bases). V lost 7 bases, J lost 3 bases, and 14 bases lay in between. The CDR3 length is 14 residues. From germline, CDR1 is KGHDR and CDR2 SFDVKD. The CDR3 reads CATRESGADTEAFF. The CDR3, as DNA: TGTGCCACCAGGGAATCAGGGGCGGACACTGAAGCTTTCTTT.

This chain joins TRBV6-6 and TRBJ1-5; 7 bases map to TRBD1. CDR3 length: 13 residues. Germline CDR1 MNHNY, CDR2 SVGAGI (reference sequence). V shed 5 bases, J shed 2 bases, and the junction held 0 bases outside the gene matches. CDR3 DNA: TGTGCCAGCAGTGACAGGGGCAATCAGCCCCAGCATTTT. Translated: CASSDRGNQPQHF.

This clonotype occurred a few times. The gene calls are TRBV5-1 and TRBJ1-2; maybe TRBD1 (5 bases). Germline V lookup: CDR1 SGHRS, CDR2 YFSETQ. V shed 1 base and J shed 6 bases, with 7 bases lying between them. CDR3 length: 12 amino acids. The CDR3 nucleotides are TGCGCCAGCAGCTTGCAGGGCGATGGCTACACCTTC. Amino acid sequence: CASSLQGDGYTF.

Only a few counts were recorded for this clonotype. The chain combines TRBV30 with TRBJ2-3; D might be TRBD1 or TRBD2, each matching 6 bases. From germline, CDR1 is GTSNPN and CDR2 SVGIG (reference sequence). The CDR3 has 13 amino acids. V lost 3 bases and J lost 12, with 19 bases in between. Here the CDR3 reads CAWSREVRGHQYF. The CDR3 nucleotides are TGTGCCTGGAGCAGGGAGGTCCGGGGGCACCAGTATTTT.